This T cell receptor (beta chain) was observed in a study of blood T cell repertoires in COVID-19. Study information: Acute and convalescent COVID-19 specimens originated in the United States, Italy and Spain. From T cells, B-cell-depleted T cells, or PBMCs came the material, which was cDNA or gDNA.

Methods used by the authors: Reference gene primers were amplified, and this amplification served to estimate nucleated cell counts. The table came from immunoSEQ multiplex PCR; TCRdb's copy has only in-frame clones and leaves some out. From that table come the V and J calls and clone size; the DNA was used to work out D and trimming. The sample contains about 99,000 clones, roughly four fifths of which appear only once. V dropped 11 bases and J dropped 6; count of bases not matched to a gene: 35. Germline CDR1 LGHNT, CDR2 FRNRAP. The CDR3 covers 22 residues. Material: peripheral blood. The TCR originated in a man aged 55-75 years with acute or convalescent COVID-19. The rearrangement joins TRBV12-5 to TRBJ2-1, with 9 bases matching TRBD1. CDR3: CAGASAYYPLHRDRAFGNEQFF. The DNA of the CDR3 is TGTGCTGGTGCCAGTGCCTATTATCCTCTTCACCGGGACAGGGCGTTCGGCAATGAGCAGTTCTTC.